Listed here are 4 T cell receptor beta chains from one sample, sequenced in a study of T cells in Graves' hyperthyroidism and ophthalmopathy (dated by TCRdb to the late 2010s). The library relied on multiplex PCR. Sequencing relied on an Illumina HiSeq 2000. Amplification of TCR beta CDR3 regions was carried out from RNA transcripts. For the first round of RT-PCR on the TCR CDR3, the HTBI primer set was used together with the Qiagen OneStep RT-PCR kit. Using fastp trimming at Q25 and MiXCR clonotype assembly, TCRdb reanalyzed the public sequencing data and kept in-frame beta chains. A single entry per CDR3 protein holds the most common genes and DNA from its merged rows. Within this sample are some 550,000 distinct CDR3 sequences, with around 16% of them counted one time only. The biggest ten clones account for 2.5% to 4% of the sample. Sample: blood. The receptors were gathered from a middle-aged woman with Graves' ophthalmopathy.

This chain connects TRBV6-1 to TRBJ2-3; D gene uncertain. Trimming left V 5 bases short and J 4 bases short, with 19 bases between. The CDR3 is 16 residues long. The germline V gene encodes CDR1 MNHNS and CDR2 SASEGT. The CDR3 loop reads CASSWGRKASADTQYF. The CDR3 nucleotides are TGTGCCAGCAGTTGGGGTAGGAAAGCCTCAGCAGATACGCAGTATTTT.

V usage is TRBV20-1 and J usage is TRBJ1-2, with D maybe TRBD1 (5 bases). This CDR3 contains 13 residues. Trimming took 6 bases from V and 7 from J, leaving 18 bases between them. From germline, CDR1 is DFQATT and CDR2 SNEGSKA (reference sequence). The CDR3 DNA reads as TGCAGTGCACTAGGGGTCGGGGTCTCTGGCTACACCTTC. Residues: CSALGVGVSGYTF.

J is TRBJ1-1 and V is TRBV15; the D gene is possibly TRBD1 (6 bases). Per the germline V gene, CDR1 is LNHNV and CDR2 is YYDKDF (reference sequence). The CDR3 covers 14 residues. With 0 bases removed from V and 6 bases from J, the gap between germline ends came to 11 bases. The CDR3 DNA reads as TGTGCCACCAGCAGAGATACCAGGGGCGCTGAAGCTTTCTTT. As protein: CATSRDTRGAEAFF.

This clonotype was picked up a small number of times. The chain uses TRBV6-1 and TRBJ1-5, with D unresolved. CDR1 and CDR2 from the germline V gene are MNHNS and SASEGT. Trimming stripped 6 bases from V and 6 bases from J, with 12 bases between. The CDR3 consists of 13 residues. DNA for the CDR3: TGTGCCAGCAGACTACAGTCCGGTCAGCCCCAGCATTTT. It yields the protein CASRLQSGQPQHF.